Sequencing of this T cell receptor (beta chain) was carried out in a study of technical replicates of blood from a handful of donors (dated by TCRdb to about 2017). The library relied on the immunoSEQ multiplex PCR assay. Not all clones reach the TCRdb copy of this immuneACCESS table, which keeps in-frame sequences only. Checked studies attribute under half of the gap to unresolved V genes and leave the rest unexplained. The sample data list 70,000 to 85,000 clones, and around 92% of these were observed just once. The ten largest clones represent about 0.4% of the sample. A note on this clone: The clone's antigen remains unknown. Nothing much larger sits one base from this clone, and base qualities are not available.

V lost 5 bases and J lost 6 bases, and the count of bases not matched to a germline gene is 3. The CDR3 has 12 amino acids, counting the end cysteine and phenylalanine. Of the read, only the CDR3 DNA is kept; its 36 bases are in frame from base 1. CDR1 is given as MNHEY and CDR2 as SMNVEV, both from the germline V gene (reference sequence). The sequence came from a human donor in good health. Sequencing input: T cells isolated from PBMCs. Rearrangement joined TRBV27 to TRBJ1-2; the central 7 bases match TRBD1. The CDR3 corresponds to CASSPTGDGYTF. The nucleotide sequence is given as TGTGCCAGCAGTCCCACAGGGGATGGCTACACCTTC.